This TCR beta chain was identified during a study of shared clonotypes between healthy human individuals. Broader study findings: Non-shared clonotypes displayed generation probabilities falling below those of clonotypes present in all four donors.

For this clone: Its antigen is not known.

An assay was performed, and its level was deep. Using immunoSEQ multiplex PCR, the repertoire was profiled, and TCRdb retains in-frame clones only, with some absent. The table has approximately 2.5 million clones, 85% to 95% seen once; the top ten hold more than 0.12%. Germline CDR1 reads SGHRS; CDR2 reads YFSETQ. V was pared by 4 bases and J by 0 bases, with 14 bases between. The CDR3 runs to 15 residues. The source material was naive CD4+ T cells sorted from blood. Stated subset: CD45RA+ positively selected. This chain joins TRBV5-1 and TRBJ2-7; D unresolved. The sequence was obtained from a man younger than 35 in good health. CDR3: CASSVEGMSSYEQYF. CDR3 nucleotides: TGCGCCAGCAGCGTGGAAGGGATGAGCTCCTACGAGCAGTACTTC. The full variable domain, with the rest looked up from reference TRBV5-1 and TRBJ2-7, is KAGVTQTPRYLIKTRGQQVTLSCSPISGHRSVSWYQQTPGQGLQFLFEYFSETQRNKGNFPGRFSGRQFSNSRSEMNVSTLELGDSALYLCASSVEGMSSYEQYFGPGTRLTVT.